This TCR beta chain was sequenced for a study of blood T cell repertoires in COVID-19. Looking at the study overall: T cells, B-cell-depleted T cells, or PBMCs supplied cDNA or gDNA.

Assay: immunoSEQ multiplex PCR; the TCRdb copy retains only in-frame clones and omits some. The sample contains under 450,000 clones, about 90% of which appear only once. CDR3 length equals 17 residues. The germline V gene has CDR1 SGHAT and CDR2 FQNNGV. V gave up 2 bases and J gave up 1 base, with 17 bases separating them. The clonotype was recovered from a woman aged 30 to 39 who had recovered from COVID-19. V usage is TRBV11-2 and J usage is TRBJ1-1; a weak D match, TRBD1 (6 bases). The sequenced material came from PBMCs or T cells enriched from blood (not recorded which). CDR3 loop: CASSLLGRGSGNTEAFF. The CDR3 bases are TGTGCCAGCAGCTTATTGGGCAGGGGCAGTGGGAACACTGAAGCTTTCTTT.